The text below deals with one T cell receptor (beta chain). The record originates from a study of blood T cell repertoires in COVID-19. Using immunoSEQ multiplex PCR, the repertoire was profiled, and TCRdb retains in-frame clones only, with some absent. This table holds 250,000 to 300,000 clones, about 88% found once. The J segment lost 6 bases and the V segment lost 0 bases, leaving 8 bases of the junction unmatched. The germline V gene has CDR1 MNHEY and CDR2 SVGAGI. CDR3 size: 15 residues. The receptor comes from a woman aged 55-70 years with acute or convalescent COVID-19. This sequence joins TRBV6-5 and TRBJ2-7, with 7 nucleotides matching TRBD1. Sequenced input: peripheral blood. The CDR3 spells CASSYSTGQAGEQYF. The CDR3 DNA reads TGTGCCAGCAGTTACTCGACCGGACAGGCTGGCGAGCAGTACTTC.